This T cell receptor beta chain was obtained from a study of human T cells and chemical hapten exposure. The study, taken as a whole, reports: Clustering by CDR3 similarity yielded significantly more large clusters from expanded TCRs than controls.

The CDR3 covers 16 residues. V was clipped by 3 bases and J by 5 bases; unmatched bases: 8. Germline V gene data show CDR1 as SGHVS and CDR2 as FQNEAQ. Details on this clonotype: Antigen: not known.

Time point meaning: pre-sensitization, week 0. This sample's treatment: therapeutic diphenylcyclopropenone sensitization with weekly scalp DPC. At patch-test visits, sampling came before the patch test. Donation of samples came from alopecia patients who were 18 to 70 years old and suitable for DPC. The starting material, unfractionated whole blood, was used for total RNA extraction. TCRdb itself ran the RACE reads through MiXCR, one entry per CDR3 protein. In the table there are some 110,000 distinct CDR3 sequences, 9.5% to 15% of which are singletons. The sequence came from a woman aged 45-65 years with alopecia areata. Some clones in this sample may be carry-over from other donors' samples. This chain connects TRBV7-8 to TRBJ2-2, with 8 bases matching TRBD2. Source: whole blood, taken in connection with sensitization to the hapten diphenylcyclopropenone (DPC). Here the CDR3 reads CASSFGGTRRTGELFF. In DNA form, the CDR3 reads TGTGCCAGCAGCTTCGGAGGGACTAGACGAACCGGGGAGCTGTTTTTT.